This record concerns one T cell receptor beta chain sequence. Its matching antigen is unknown. The CDR3 length is 16 residues. The junction had 11 bases not matched to a gene; V was cut back by 5 bases and J by 5 bases. Germline V gives CDR1 MNHNY, CDR2 SVGAGI (reference sequence). The sample's time point: new active TB diagnosis, blood taken before or within 7 days of starting treatment. Tuberculosis was confirmed by positive sputum smear and/or M. tuberculosis culture. This sample was included in a study of T cells in tuberculosis. Turning to the study itself: IGRA-negative adolescents, IGRA-positive adolescents with latent tuberculosis and adults with active tuberculosis formed this South African cohort. Whole-study results and caveats: Active tuberculosis patients had shorter CDR3-alpha; the beta difference was nonsignificant.

Libraries were prepared by immunoSEQ multiplex PCR; TCRdb keeps only in-frame clonotypes and omits some of them. The data contain approximately 46,000 clones, 90% to 95% of them singletons. This sequence originates from an adult with tuberculosis. Sequencing was performed on PBMCs, taken at tuberculosis diagnosis. The chain has TRBV6-6 and TRBJ2-2; 7 bases match TRBD2. In nucleotides, the CDR3 is TGTGCCAGCAGTCAAGGACTAGGAGCGGGTACCGGGGAGCTGTTTTTT. It codes for CASSQGLGAGTGELFF.